This record covers a single T cell receptor (beta chain). The antigen remains unidentified. This sample is drawn from a study of T cells in Graves' hyperthyroidism and ophthalmopathy. About the research overall: Peripheral blood was secured at the point of initial diagnosis, before any treatment.

TCR beta CDR3 sequences were amplified from RNA transcripts. Primed by the HTBI set, a first-round RT-PCR was run on the TCR CDR3. MiXCR, run by TCRdb on the multiplex PCR reads, gives a single entry per CDR3 protein. The table has about 560,000 distinct CDR3 sequences, 16% seen once; the top ten hold about 18%. Germline trimming cut 6 bases from V and 3 bases from J; bases unmatched to any gene: 3. This CDR3 has 14 amino acids. The V gene's germline CDR1 is SNHLY and CDR2 FYNNEI. The study's findings and limits: Peripheral blood also featured most of the thyroid clonotypes expanded above 0.001.

The clonotype was recovered from a woman under 30 with Graves' hyperthyroidism. The specimen was blood. The chain carries TRBV2 and TRBJ2-2; 8 nucleotides align to TRBD1. CDR3 coding DNA: TGTGCCAGCAGGAGGACAGGGTACACCGGGGAGCTGTTTTTT. This translates into CASRRTGYTGELFF.